This T cell receptor (beta chain) was sequenced during a study of T cells in Graves' hyperthyroidism and ophthalmopathy. Findings and caveats of the study: The blood repertoire included most of the expanded thyroid clonotypes above 0.001.

It was uncontrolled infection, other autoimmune disease, pregnancy or lactation that excluded patients. For the diagnoses, clinical symptoms, serum thyroxine and TRAb, thyroid ultrasound and orbital computed tomography were used. It was around 11 ml of fresh peripheral blood that supplied the PBMCs. This clonotype was seen ten or more times. Its antigen remains unknown. From RNA transcripts, TCR beta CDR3 regions were amplified. TCR CDR3 underwent first-round RT-PCR with the HTBI primer set. TCRdb recomputed calls from the multiplex PCR reads with MiXCR, one row per CDR3 protein. Among around 420,000 distinct CDR3 sequences listed, approximately 14% were seen once. Input material: blood. This clonotype was sampled from a woman aged 18-29 years with Graves' hyperthyroidism.

CDR3 protein: CASSYSGFSNQPQHF. The CDR3 DNA reads TGTGCCAGCAGTTACTCAGGGTTCAGCAATCAGCCCCAGCATTTT. The rearrangement uses TRBV6-5 and TRBJ1-5, with D uncertain. CDR1 and CDR2 from the germline V gene are MNHEY and SVGAGI. This CDR3 is built from 15 residues. V was shortened by 0 bases and J by 1 base, with 7 bases between the two germline ends.